Given below is one TCR beta chain in context. These data are taken from a study of T cell changes during pregnancy in multiple sclerosis. Method: immunoSEQ multiplex PCR; TCRdb's copy keeps in-frame clones and lacks some. Here the sample spans around 26,000 clones, 88% being singletons. This CDR3 comprises 16 residues. Germline V CDR1 and CDR2: SGHRS, YFSETQ. V dropped 0 bases and J dropped 4 bases, with 11 bases sitting between them. The sequencing used CD4+ T cells from peripheral blood mononuclear cells, collected in the first trimester of pregnancy. This chain uses TRBV5-1 with TRBJ2-6; D may be TRBD1 (5 bases). The source is a female donor in good health, enrolled as a control in a pregnancy study. CDR3 protein: CASSLVGASGANVLTF. For the CDR3, the DNA is TGCGCCAGCAGCTTGGTTGGGGCTTCCGGGGCCAACGTCCTGACTTTC.